A selection of T cell receptor beta chains follows, all from one sample in a study of spatial heterogeneity in lung cancer. TCRdb re-analysed the 5' RACE reads in MiXCR, keeping a single row per CDR3 protein. The sample contains about 100,000 distinct CDR3 sequences, around 4.8% of which appear only once. The sample was lung tumor tissue, taken at surgery. The receptors originated from a male donor with early-stage non-small cell lung cancer. Each CDR3 is given without its conserved first and last residue. The D gene is left open where the match is weak.

j_gene | len | v_gene | d_gene | CDR3aa
TRBJ2-7 | 10 | TRBV29-1 | - | SVLDTSYEQY
TRBJ2-2 | 12 | TRBV19 | TRBD1 | ASSTDRRAGELF
TRBJ2-4 | 11 | TRBV6-1 | - | ASSEGPNNIQY
TRBJ2-1 | 13 | TRBV28 | - | ASSLASTSSNEQF
TRBJ1-3 | 11 | TRBV29-1 | - | SVGLSSGNTIY
TRBJ2-1 | 13 | TRBV6-1 | TRBD2 | ATKRGTSRYNEQF
TRBJ1-1 | 14 | TRBV28 | - | ASSRHVGFRNTEAF
TRBJ2-5 | 10 | TRBV5-5 | - | ASSLDEETQY
TRBJ2-7 | 12 | TRBV12-3/TRBV12-4 | TRBD1 | ASSPGTEDYEQY
TRBJ2-3 | 14 | TRBV10-3 | TRBD2 | ASAASSGRSTDTQY
TRBJ2-1 | 9 | TRBV5-4 | - | ASSFSREQF
TRBJ2-2 | 14 | TRBV15 | - | ATSRNKPPNTGELF
TRBJ2-7 | 11 | TRBV20-1 | - | SAREQTIYEQY
TRBJ2-7 | 13 | TRBV28 | - | ASSPRQWGNYEQY
TRBJ2-3 | 13 | TRBV27 | TRBD2 | ASSITSGIPDTQY
TRBJ2-2 | 11 | TRBV20-1 | - | SAPLQGTGELF
TRBJ2-2 | 16 | TRBV7-9 | TRBD1 | ASSPNVGQGVNTGELF
TRBJ1-5 | 11 | TRBV27 | TRBD1 | ASSHKRDRPQH
TRBJ2-2 | 13 | TRBV7-9 | TRBD2 | ASSPGTSHTGELF
TRBJ2-1 | 13 | TRBV20-1 | TRBD2 | SASHSGRADNEQF
TRBJ1-5 | 11 | TRBV6-1 | - | ASSRDRDRPQH
TRBJ2-2 | 12 | TRBV28 | - | ASSPPGDTGELF
TRBJ2-7 | 11 | TRBV27 | - | ASSLQYSYEQY
TRBJ1-1 | 13 | TRBV4-1 | - | ASSQDYSTLTEAF
TRBJ2-3 | 13 | TRBV27 | - | ASSSGGFSTDTQY
TRBJ2-1 | 12 | TRBV2 | TRBD2 | ASRASGSFNEQF
TRBJ1-5 | 11 | TRBV2 | TRBD1 | ASRTGGNQPQH
TRBJ2-7 | 13 | TRBV20-1 | TRBD2 | SAVRALAGGGEQY
TRBJ1-5 | 18 | TRBV28 | - | ASSPKVIGSPESYNQPQH
TRBJ2-6 | 15 | TRBV28 | - | ASSFIGAGSGANVLT
TRBJ1-2 | 10 | TRBV6-1 | - | ASSLGTDGYT
TRBJ1-1 | 11 | TRBV12-3/TRBV12-4 | - | ASSRQENTEAF
TRBJ2-2 | 14 | TRBV18 | - | ASSPRQVKNTGELF
TRBJ1-6 | 13 | TRBV28 | - | ASSLQWGAGSPLH
TRBJ2-5 | 11 | TRBV6-1 | - | ASSLAVQETQY
TRBJ1-2 | 11 | TRBV18 | - | ASSPEQNYGYT